These 28 T cell receptor beta chains were all obtained from the same sample, sequenced in a study of CD4+ T cells in melanoma. Assay used: immunoSEQ multiplex PCR; TCRdb lists only in-frame clones, some missing. Of 9,500 to 12,000 clones listed, 67% are singletons. Sample: cells from a culture (not recorded whether cultured in vitro). These receptors originate from a human donor with melanoma.

The chain employs TRBV4-1 and TRBJ2-3, with D perhaps matching TRBD2 (5 bases). The CDR3 sequence is 15 residues long. The V and J ends lost 1 base and 2 bases respectively, with 10 bases between them. The germline V gene encodes CDR1 MGHRA and CDR2 YSYEKL. The CDR3 region has the DNA TGCGCCAGCAGCCAAGGATACGGGGACACAGATACGCAGTATTTT. Translated, it gives CASSQGYGDTDTQYF.

The rearrangement joins TRBV10-1 to TRBJ1-6; the D is unclear. The CDR3 is made up of 12 amino acids. Germline V gene lookup returns CDR1 WNHNN and CDR2 SYGVQD (reference sequence). V lost 11 bases, J lost 3 bases, and 8 bases lay in between. CDR3 in amino acids: CAGWDYNSPLHF. The CDR3, as DNA: TGCGCCGGGTGGGACTATAATTCACCCCTCCACTTT.

In this sample, this clone turned up once. The gene calls are TRBV6-5 and TRBJ2-7, with TRBD2 identical over 12 bases. Losses at the gene ends were 10 bases for V and 3 bases for J; bases not matched to a gene: 10. The length of the CDR3 is 15 residues. Germline V gene sequence: CDR1 MNHEY, CDR2 SVGAGI. CDR3 DNA sequence: TGTGCCACCCAACTAGCGGGGGGTACGAGCTACGAGCAGTACTTC. Its protein product is CATQLAGGTSYEQYF.

The chain has TRBV18 and TRBJ2-3; D is perhaps TRBD1 (5 bases). Germline-derived CDR1 and CDR2 are KGHSH and LQKENI. This CDR3 comprises 14 residues. Between the trimmed V and J ends, which lost 5 bases and 4 bases, there was a span of 13 bases. CDR3 sequence: CASSSIWGADTQYF. CDR3 coding DNA: TGTGCCAGCTCATCAATATGGGGCGCAGATACGCAGTATTTT. The full variable domain, rest sourced from reference TRBV18 and TRBJ2-3, is NAGVMQNPRHLVRRRGQEARLRCSPMKGHSHVYWYRQLPEEGLKFMVYLQKENIIDESGMPKERFSAEFPKEGPSILRIQQVVRGDSAAYFCASSSIWGADTQYFGPGTRLTVL.

The DNA for the CDR3 is TGTGCCACCTGGGGGGCTGGTACAGATACGCAGTATTTT. Translating it yields CATWGAGTDTQYF. V is TRBV15 and J is TRBJ2-3; D could derive from TRBD1 or TRBD2 (6 bases each). Germline loops: CDR1 LNHNV, CDR2 YYDKDF (reference sequence). V shed 8 bases and J shed 3 bases, with 12 bases lying between them. CDR3 size: 13 residues.

The chain joins TRBV5-1 to TRBJ1-5, with D unresolved. The CDR3 is 14 residues long. The germline gives CDR1 SGHRS, CDR2 YFSETQ. Between the trimmed V and J ends, which lost 0 bases and 3 bases, there was a span of 7 bases. CDR3 in amino acids: CASSLDGFNQPQHF. The CDR3, as DNA: TGCGCCAGCAGCTTGGACGGATTCAATCAGCCCCAGCATTTT.

This clone was detected a few times. The gene calls are TRBV5-6 and TRBJ1-1; D is unresolved. V shed 0 bases and J shed 3 bases, with 6 bases lying between them. Germline lookup yields CDR1 SGHDT and CDR2 YYEEEE. The CDR3 consists of 13 residues. DNA of the CDR3: TGTGCCAGCAGCTTGGGCGGGGACACTGAAGCTTTCTTT. It is translated as CASSLGGDTEAFF.

V and J are TRBV7-9 and TRBJ2-1; 16 bases map to TRBD2. J was trimmed by 6 bases and V by 5 bases; bases with no gene match: 4. This CDR3 comprises 16 residues. Germline-derived CDR1 and CDR2 are SEHNR and FQNEAQ (reference sequence). CDR3 in amino acids: CASSRGTSGGVNEQFF. The CDR3, as DNA: TGTGCCAGCAGCAGAGGGACTAGCGGGGGGGTCAATGAGCAGTTCTTC.

The genes are TRBV6-1 and TRBJ1-2, with D maybe TRBD1 (5 bases). This CDR3 spans 13 amino acids. Deletions cut 1 base from V and 8 bases from J, with 11 bases between. The germline CDR1 and CDR2 sequences are MNHNS and SASEGT. The CDR3 sequence: CASSEDRGMGYTF. In DNA, the CDR3 is TGTGCCAGCAGTGAAGATCGGGGCATGGGCTACACCTTC.

The chain links TRBV18 to TRBJ2-7; 11 bases map to TRBD1. Trimming took 3 bases from V and 3 from J; bases not matched to a gene: 4. Germline V gene sequence: CDR1 KGHSH, CDR2 LQKENI. The CDR3 contains 15 residues. CDR3 sequence (DNA): TGTGCCAGCTCACCTTACGGGACAGGGGGCTACGAGCAGTACTTC. This gives the protein CASSPYGTGGYEQYF.

This clone was picked up a small number of times. This sequence joins TRBV15 and TRBJ1-3, with no clear D. Looked up from germline, CDR1 is LNHNV and CDR2 is YYDKDF (reference sequence). The CDR3 contains 14 residues. Trimming pared 4 bases from V and 6 bases from J, leaving 13 bases between. CDR3 sequence: CATSKSALENTIYF. CDR3 DNA: TGTGCCACCAGCAAGTCGGCTCTGGAAAACACCATATATTTT.

The chain combines TRBV19 with TRBJ1-1, with TRBD1 identical over 7 bases. The CDR3 sequence is 14 residues long. V was clipped by 3 bases and J by 10 bases; unmatched bases: 11. CDR1 is LNHDA, CDR2 SQIVND, per germline (reference sequence). The CDR3 DNA reads as TGTGCCAGTAGTATCGCCGGGACAGACTCTGGAGCTTTCTTT. The encoded protein is CASSIAGTDSGAFF.

In this sample, this clone turned up a few times. This chain joins TRBV30 and TRBJ1-2; no definite D call. The CDR3 is made up of 14 amino acids. Trimming left V 8 bases short and J 2 bases short, with 18 bases between. From germline, CDR1 is GTSNPN and CDR2 SVGIG (reference sequence). CDR3 residues: CALGGYVINYGYTF. The CDR3 DNA follows: TGTGCCCTGGGCGGGTATGTGATAAACTATGGCTACACCTTC. The full variable domain, its missing parts supplied by reference TRBV30 and TRBJ1-2, is SQTIHQWPATLVQPVGSPLSLECTVEGTSNPNLYWYRQAAGRGLQLLFYSVGIGQISSEVPQNLSASRPQDRQFILSSKKLLLSDSGFYLCALGGYVINYGYTFGSGTRLTVV.

This clone has more than one count but fewer than ten. The gene calls are TRBV7-2 and TRBJ1-5; 11 bases line up with TRBD1. Germline V gene sequence: CDR1 SGHTA, CDR2 FQGNSA. V shed 6 bases, J shed 6 bases, and the junction held 7 bases outside the gene matches. This CDR3 region has 15 residues. The CDR3 sequence is CASSTPDRGRQPQHF. The CDR3 bases are TGTGCCAGCAGTACCCCGGACAGGGGGCGTCAGCCCCAGCATTTT.

The rearrangement uses TRBV7-9 and TRBJ1-2; perhaps TRBD1 as D (5 bases). The CDR3 is 14 amino acids. Trimming pared 4 bases from V and 6 bases from J, leaving 15 bases between. The germline V gene has CDR1 SEHNR and CDR2 FQNEAQ (reference sequence). CDR3 sequence: CASSSTGTENGYTF. CDR3 DNA: TGTGCCAGCAGCTCTACCGGGACGGAAAATGGCTACACCTTC. The complete variable domain, with remaining parts taken from reference TRBV7-9 and TRBJ1-2, reads DTGVSQNPRHKITKRGQNVTFRCDPISEHNRLYWYRQTLGQGPEFLTYFQNEAQLEKSRLLSDRFSAERPKGSFSTLEIQRTEQGDSAMYLCASSSTGTENGYTFGSGTRLTVV.

With respect to this clone: One end of the junction varies from germline; a read error may be responsible. The chain uses TRBV19 and TRBJ2-3, with 7 bases identical to TRBD2. The CDR3 has 13 residues. CDR1 is LNHDA and CDR2 is SQIVND in the germline V gene (reference sequence). In DNA form, the CDR3 reads TGTGCCAGTAGTATAAGTGGGAGCGGGGTACTGAATTTT. Protein sequence: CASSISGSGVLNF.

By share, this clone counts as medium-sized. V and J are TRBV27 and TRBJ2-6; D possibly corresponds to TRBD2 (5 bases). The CDR3 has 16 residues. V dropped 3 bases and J dropped 4 bases, with 13 bases sitting between them. CDR1 is MNHEY, CDR2 SMNVEV, per germline (reference sequence). The CDR3 bases are TGTGCCAGCAGTTTGCGGGCACGAAGAGGGGCCAACGTCCTGACTTTC. This gives the protein CASSLRARRGANVLTF. Complete variable domain (other parts from reference TRBV27 and TRBJ2-6): EAQVTQNPRYLITVTGKKLTVTCSQNMNHEYMSWYRQDPGLGLRQIYYSMNVEVTDKGDVPEGYKVSRKEKRNFPLILESPSPNQTSLYFCASSLRARRGANVLTFGAGSRLTVL.

The chain joins TRBV15 to TRBJ1-2; possibly TRBD1 for D (5 bases). This CDR3 region has 13 residues. The V end was cut by 1 base, the J end by 4 bases, with 7 bases between. Germline V gene lookup returns CDR1 LNHNV and CDR2 YYDKDF (reference sequence). Here the CDR3 reads CATSRAGGYGYTF. CDR3 nucleotide sequence: TGTGCCACCAGCAGAGCTGGGGGCTATGGCTACACCTTC. The variable domain in full, completed from reference TRBV15 and TRBJ1-2, reads DAMVIQNPRYQVTQFGKPVTLSCSQTLNHNVMYWYQQKSSQAPKLLFHYYDKDFNNEADTPDNFQSRRPNTSFCFLDIRSPGLGDTAMYLCATSRAGGYGYTFGSGTRLTVV.

This clone was seen a single time. The chain employs TRBV30 and TRBJ2-1; D unclear. This CDR3 is built from 15 residues. The germline gives CDR1 GTSNPN, CDR2 SVGIG (reference sequence). V lost 1 base and J 0 bases, leaving 10 bases between the germline ends. CDR3 in amino acids: CAWSAPEVSYNEQFF. The CDR3 DNA follows: TGTGCCTGGAGTGCGCCAGAGGTCTCCTACAATGAGCAGTTCTTC. The variable domain in full, completed from reference TRBV30 and TRBJ2-1, reads SQTIHQWPATLVQPVGSPLSLECTVEGTSNPNLYWYRQAAGRGLQLLFYSVGIGQISSEVPQNLSASRPQDRQFILSSKKLLLSDSGFYLCAWSAPEVSYNEQFFGPGTRLTVL.

The chain carries TRBV7-9 and TRBJ2-5; 12 bases map to TRBD1. With V trimmed by 5 bases and J by 0 bases, 13 bases remained unmatched. The germline V gene has CDR1 SEHNR and CDR2 FQNEAQ (reference sequence). CDR3 length: 19 residues. The CDR3 region is CASSAGTGGPMGYQETQYF. The CDR3 DNA is TGTGCCAGCAGCGCCGGGACAGGGGGCCCGATGGGGTACCAAGAGACCCAGTACTTC.

This clone was seen only a few times. This chain joins TRBV29-1 and TRBJ2-7; D is undetermined. Trimming cost V 7 bases and J 1 base, with 8 bases left between them. Germline CDR1 is SQVTM and CDR2 is ANQGSEA. This CDR3 has 11 residues. CDR3: CSGLVSYEQYF. In nucleotides, the CDR3 is TGCAGCGGCCTCGTATCCTACGAGCAGTACTTC.

This chain joins TRBV9 and TRBJ1-6; TRBD1 might be the D (5 bases). Trimming left V 1 base short and J 7 bases short, with 12 bases between. CDR3 length: 15 residues. The germline V gene encodes CDR1 SGDLS and CDR2 YYNGEE. In nucleotides, the CDR3 is TGTGCCAGCAGCGTATCAACAGGCGCGAATTCACCCCTCCACTTT. Residues: CASSVSTGANSPLHF.

This clone appeared a single time. V gene TRBV19 combines with J gene TRBJ1-2; a weak D match, TRBD1 (5 bases). The CDR3 spans 15 residues. Trimming cost V 6 bases and J 0 bases, with 14 bases left between them. Germline CDR1 LNHDA, CDR2 SQIVND (reference sequence). CDR3 bases: TGTGCCAGTAGACCCTCGGGGACGGCTAACTATGGCTACACCTTC. Its translation: CASRPSGTANYGYTF.

The chain combines TRBV6-1 with TRBJ1-4; D is possibly TRBD1 (6 bases). Germline assignment: CDR1 MNHNS and CDR2 SASEGT. The CDR3 runs to 15 residues. V was pared by 6 bases and J by 3 bases, with 14 bases between. The CDR3 loop reads CASRVGTQPNEKLFF. The CDR3 DNA reads as TGTGCCAGCAGAGTTGGGACACAGCCTAATGAAAAACTGTTTTTT.

This clone appeared a few times. The chain links TRBV7-9 to TRBJ2-5; 7 bases fit TRBD2. The length of the CDR3 is 15 residues. Per germline, CDR1 SEHNR and CDR2 FQNEAQ (reference sequence). With V trimmed by 4 bases and J by 5 bases, 10 bases remained unmatched. The CDR3 bases are TGTGCCAGCAGCTCCGGAAGCGGGGTATGGGAGACCCAGTACTTC. It encodes CASSSGSGVWETQYF.

This chain joins TRBV13 and TRBJ2-7; D might be TRBD1 (7 bases). This CDR3 comprises 18 residues. Germline V gene lookup returns CDR1 PRHDT and CDR2 FYEKMQ (reference sequence). V lost 5 bases and J lost 0, with 23 bases in between. The CDR3, as DNA: TGTGCCAGCAGCGTCTCAGACAGGGTGTGGAGGGGCTCCTACGAGCAGTACTTC. Protein: CASSVSDRVWRGSYEQYF.

This chain uses TRBV6-1 with TRBJ2-1; 7 nucleotides align to TRBD1. Germline values: CDR1 MNHNS, CDR2 SASEGT. J gave up 5 bases and V 4 bases, and 11 bases lay outside the gene matches. The CDR3 has 16 residues. DNA for the CDR3: TGTGCCAGCAGTGGCGTGGGGACAGTGAGGAACAATGAGCAGTTCTTC. This encodes CASSGVGTVRNNEQFF.

The rearrangement links TRBV11-2 to TRBJ1-1; D ambiguous. The germline V gene encodes CDR1 SGHAT and CDR2 FQNNGV. Trimming stripped 4 bases from V and 5 bases from J, with 14 bases between. The CDR3 loop spans 14 amino acids. The CDR3 DNA sequence: TGTGCCAGCAGCTCCAACCGACTAAATACTGAAGCTTTCTTT. This codes for CASSSNRLNTEAFF.